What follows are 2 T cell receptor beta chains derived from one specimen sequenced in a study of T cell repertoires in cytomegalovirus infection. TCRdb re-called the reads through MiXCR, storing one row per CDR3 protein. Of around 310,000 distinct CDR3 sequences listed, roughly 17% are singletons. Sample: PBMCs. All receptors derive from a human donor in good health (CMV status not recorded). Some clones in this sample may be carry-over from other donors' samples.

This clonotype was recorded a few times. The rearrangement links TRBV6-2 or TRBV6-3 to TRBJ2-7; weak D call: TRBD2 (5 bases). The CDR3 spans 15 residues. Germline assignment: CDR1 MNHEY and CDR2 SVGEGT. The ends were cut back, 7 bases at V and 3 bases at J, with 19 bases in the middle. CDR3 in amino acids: CASTGGGTVYYEQYF. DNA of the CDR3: TGTGCCAGCACCGGAGGTGGCACCGTCTACTACGAGCAGTACTTC.

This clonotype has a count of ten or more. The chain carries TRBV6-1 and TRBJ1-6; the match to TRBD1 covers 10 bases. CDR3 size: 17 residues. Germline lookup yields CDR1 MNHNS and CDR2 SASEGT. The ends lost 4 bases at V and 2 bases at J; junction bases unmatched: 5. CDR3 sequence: CASSVYGTGAYNSPLHF. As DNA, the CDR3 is TGTGCCAGCAGTGTTTACGGGACAGGGGCCTATAATTCACCCCTCCACTTT.